A single sample is the source of the 16 T cell receptor beta chains below, sequenced in a study of blood T cell repertoires in COVID-19. Method: immunoSEQ multiplex PCR; TCRdb's copy keeps in-frame clones and lacks some. The profile covers 200,000 to 300,000 clones, with more than 75% appearing a single time and under 9% taken by the ten largest. Sequences were obtained from peripheral blood. The receptors derive from a woman aged 65 to 85 with active or convalescent COVID-19.

V is TRBV5-1 and J is TRBJ1-1, with 7 bases aligning to TRBD1. With 5 bases clipped from V and 6 bases from J, the junction kept 10 bases outside the gene matches. CDR1 and CDR2 (germline): SGHRS, YFSETQ. The CDR3 runs 14 residues. The CDR3 sequence is CASRLQGRGAEAFF. CDR3 bases: TGCGCCAGCAGGCTACAGGGGCGAGGGGCTGAAGCTTTCTTT.

The rearrangement uses TRBV2 and TRBJ2-5; 8 bases match TRBD2. Germline assignment: CDR1 SNHLY and CDR2 FYNNEI. Trimming removed 6 bases from V and 1 base from J; junction bases left unmatched: 1. The CDR3 has 13 residues. DNA of the CDR3: TGTGCCAGCAGCGGGGGGGTCCAAGAGACCCAGTACTTC. Protein sequence: CASSGGVQETQYF.

The chain employs TRBV6-4 and TRBJ1-1; no clear D. The CDR3 has 17 amino acids. Germline loops: CDR1 MRHNA, CDR2 SNTAGT. The CDR3: CPPRPAVSSGGNTEAFF. CDR3 nucleotide sequence: TGTCCCCCCCGGCCTGCCGTAAGTTCCGGAGGGAACACTGAAGCTTTCTTT.

This clone was seen a handful of times. The chain carries TRBV27 and TRBJ2-7; D may be TRBD2 (5 bases). The germline V gene has CDR1 MNHEY and CDR2 SMNVEV (reference sequence). CDR3 length: 14 amino acids. The V and J ends lost 8 bases and 6 bases respectively, with 20 bases between them. CDR3 nucleotide sequence: TGTGCCAGCCGAGGGATGACCCCTACGAGCGAGCAGTACTTC. Translation: CASRGMTPTSEQYF.

The chain joins TRBV14 to TRBJ2-7, with 7 bases that match TRBD2. V lost 4 bases, J lost 7 bases, and 7 bases stayed unmatched. Looked up from germline, CDR1 is SGHDN and CDR2 is FVKESK. This CDR3 spans 13 amino acids. CDR3: CASSPGRAMEQYF. CDR3 nucleotide sequence: TGTGCCAGCAGCCCGGGGAGGGCCATGGAGCAGTACTTC. The full variable domain, rest sourced from reference TRBV14 and TRBJ2-7, is EAGVTQFPSHSVIEKGQTVTLRCDPISGHDNLYWYRRVMGKEIKFLLHFVKESKQDESGMPNNRFLAERTGGTYSTLKVQPAELEDSGVYFCASSPGRAMEQYFGPGTRLTVT.

The chain joins TRBV27 to TRBJ2-7; 7 nucleotides agree with TRBD1. This CDR3 is 14 amino acids long. Germline V gene sequence: CDR1 MNHEY, CDR2 SMNVEV (reference sequence). J was trimmed by 4 bases and V by 4 bases; bases with no gene match: 7. CDR3 loop: CASSWGQQTYEQYF. As DNA, the CDR3 is TGTGCCAGCAGTTGGGGACAGCAAACTTACGAGCAGTACTTC.

This chain links TRBV6-5 with TRBJ1-2, with 8 bases fitting TRBD1. This CDR3 is 12 amino acids long. Looked up from germline, CDR1 is MNHEY and CDR2 is SVGAGI. V dropped 9 bases and J dropped 4; count of bases not matched to a gene: 4. CDR3 DNA sequence: TGTGCCAGGGGGGACAGGACCTATGGCTACACCTTC. It encodes CARGDRTYGYTF.

The chain links TRBV29-1 to TRBJ2-5, with 9 bases fitting TRBD1. The V gene end was trimmed by 6 bases and the J gene end by 2 bases; junction bases not matched to a gene: 7. The CDR3 contains 14 residues. Germline V gene data show CDR1 as SQVTM and CDR2 as ANQGSEA. CDR3 nucleotide sequence: TGCAGCGTGATTCCGGGGACAGGGCAAGAGACCCAGTACTTC. The encoded protein is CSVIPGTGQETQYF.

In its sample, this clone was seen once. The V gene is TRBV18, the J gene TRBJ2-7, with TRBD1 matching 10 bases. The CDR3 loop spans 16 amino acids. The germline V gene encodes CDR1 KGHSH and CDR2 LQKENI. Trimming removed 8 bases from V and 3 bases from J; junction bases left unmatched: 13. The CDR3 loop reads CASTGQGLMSGYEQYF. CDR3 sequence (DNA): TGTGCCAGCACGGGACAGGGGTTGATGTCAGGCTACGAGCAGTACTTC.

This chain joins TRBV28 and TRBJ1-6, with D perhaps matching TRBD1 (6 bases). Germline-derived CDR1 and CDR2 are MDHEN and SYDVKM. The CDR3 is 14 amino acids. The V gene lost 6 bases and the J gene lost 9 bases, with 15 bases spanning the gap. The CDR3 DNA reads as TGTGCCAGCAGAACAGGACAGAGTACTTCACCCCTCCACTTT. Its protein is CASRTGQSTSPLHF.

This clone turned up a few times. V is TRBV7-2 and J is TRBJ1-5; D unresolved. Germline-derived CDR1 and CDR2 are SGHTA and FQGNSA. V lost 5 bases and J lost 1, with 9 bases in between. CDR3 length: 14 residues. The DNA for the CDR3 is TGTGCCAGCAGCCACGGACTAAGCAATCAGCCCCAGCATTTT. Its translation: CASSHGLSNQPQHF. The full variable domain, rest sourced from reference TRBV7-2 and TRBJ1-5, is GAGVSQSPSNKVTEKGKDVELRCDPISGHTALYWYRQSLGQGLEFLIYFQGNSAPDKSGLPSDRFSAERTGGSVSTLTIQRTQQEDSAVYLCASSHGLSNQPQHFGDGTRLSIL.

The J gene is TRBJ1-1, the V gene TRBV5-1, with a possible D match to TRBD1 (6 bases). The CDR3 spans 14 residues. Per the germline V gene, CDR1 is SGHRS and CDR2 is YFSETQ. Trimming took off 0 bases at V and 5 bases at J, with 11 bases between the two ends. CDR3 residues: CASSLDGQGTEAFF. The CDR3 DNA reads TGCGCCAGCAGCTTGGACGGTCAGGGGACTGAAGCTTTCTTT.

The chain employs TRBV10-3 and TRBJ1-1; TRBD1 is a possible D gene (5 bases). The germline gives CDR1 ENHRY, CDR2 SYGVKD. The CDR3 length is 15 residues. Trimming removed 3 bases at V and 4 bases at J, with 15 bases between. The CDR3 DNA reads TGTGCCATCAGTGAAGGGGCCTCGACGGGCACTGAAGCTTTCTTT. It codes for CAISEGASTGTEAFF.

This clone appeared once. V usage is TRBV7-2 and J usage is TRBJ2-7; D might be TRBD2 (7 bases). The CDR3 has 17 amino acids. V was trimmed by 2 bases and J by 0 bases, leaving 17 bases between them. Germline loops: CDR1 SGHTA, CDR2 FQGNSA. The CDR3 is CASSLSGGGRTSYEQYF. CDR3 DNA sequence: TGTGCCAGCAGCTTAAGTGGCGGGGGCCGAACCTCCTACGAGCAGTACTTC.

As DNA, the CDR3 is TGCGCCAGCAGCCCGCGCCAGGGAAGTGGAAACACCATATATTTT. It yields the protein CASSPRQGSGNTIYF. V usage is TRBV5-1 and J usage is TRBJ1-3, with D perhaps matching TRBD1 (5 bases). The CDR3 covers 15 residues. Trimming removed 4 bases at V and 3 bases at J, with 14 bases between. Germline V gives CDR1 SGHRS, CDR2 YFSETQ.

V gene TRBV29-1 combines with J gene TRBJ2-7, with D possibly being TRBD2 (6 bases). Trimming shortened V by 1 base and J by 2 bases, and 12 bases separated the two germline ends. The length of the CDR3 is 14 residues. The germline V gene encodes CDR1 SQVTM and CDR2 ANQGSEA. The CDR3 DNA reads as TGCAGCGTTGAAGGGGGGGTTGGAACCTACGAGCAGTACTTC. Amino acid sequence: CSVEGGVGTYEQYF.